Listed below are T cell receptor beta chains from one sample, sequenced in a study of blood T cell repertoires in COVID-19. Generated by immunoSEQ multiplex PCR, the TCRdb table keeps only in-frame clones and is missing some. The sample records 210,000 or so clones, about 85% being singletons. The sequenced material came from PBMCs or T cells enriched from blood (not recorded which). The receptors derive from a man aged 25 to 40 who had recovered from COVID-19. Each CDR3 is given with its conserved first and last residue. Fields, in order: V gene, J gene, D gene, clone size, CDR3 protein, CDR3 DNA. The D gene is left open where the match is weak. Clone size, where shown, is once, few, many, or a class for clones that have expanded.

V gene: TRBV28; J gene: TRBJ1-2; D gene: TRBD1; clone size: -; CDR3 protein: CAIEITGGGGYTF; CDR3 DNA: TGTGCCATTGAGATTACAGGGGGAGGTGGCTACACCTTC
V gene: TRBV18; J gene: TRBJ2-7; D gene: TRBD2; clone size: -; CDR3 protein: CASSPLMPSGSGSYEQYF; CDR3 DNA: TGTGCCAGCTCACCTTTGATGCCTAGCGGGAGTGGTTCCTACGAGCAGTACTTC
V gene: TRBV10-2; J gene: TRBJ2-7; D gene: TRBD2; clone size: -; CDR3 protein: CASSDWGGSGYEQYF; CDR3 DNA: TGCGCCAGCAGTGACTGGGGGGGGAGCGGGTACGAGCAGTACTTC
V gene: TRBV18; J gene: TRBJ2-1; D gene: -; clone size: -; CDR3 protein: CASSPEASYNEQFF; CDR3 DNA: TGTGCCAGCTCACCAGAGGCCTCCTACAATGAGCAGTTCTTC
V gene: TRBV27; J gene: TRBJ1-4; D gene: TRBD1; clone size: -; CDR3 protein: CASSPRTGGNEKLFF; CDR3 DNA: TGTGCCAGCAGTCCGCGGACAGGGGGTAATGAAAAACTGTTTTTT
V gene: TRBV10-3; J gene: TRBJ1-3; D gene: TRBD1; clone size: -; CDR3 protein: CAISEGTGAGNTIYF; CDR3 DNA: TGTGCCATCAGTGAGGGGACAGGGGCTGGAAACACCATATATTTT
V gene: TRBV6-5; J gene: TRBJ1-3; D gene: TRBD1; clone size: -; CDR3 protein: CASSYGQGASGNTIYF; CDR3 DNA: TGTGCCAGCAGTTATGGACAGGGAGCGTCTGGAAACACCATATATTTT
V gene: TRBV30; J gene: TRBJ1-6; D gene: TRBD1; clone size: -; CDR3 protein: CAWDKGAGGNSPLHF; CDR3 DNA: TGTGCCTGGGATAAAGGGGCAGGGGGGAATTCACCCCTCCACTTT
V gene: TRBV3-1/TRBV3-2; J gene: TRBJ2-7; D gene: TRBD2; clone size: -; CDR3 protein: CASSQESPPSGLSYEQYF; CDR3 DNA: TGTGCCAGCAGCCAAGAGTCCCCCCCTAGCGGTTTGTCCTACGAGCAGTACTTC
V gene: TRBV12-3/TRBV12-4; J gene: TRBJ2-1; D gene: -; clone size: -; CDR3 protein: CASSSRGEQFF; CDR3 DNA: TGTGCCAGCAGTTCGAGAGGTGAGCAGTTCTTC
V gene: TRBV19; J gene: TRBJ1-6; D gene: TRBD1; clone size: few; CDR3 protein: CASSLDRGATSPLHF; CDR3 DNA: TGTGCCAGTAGTTTGGACAGGGGAGCCACTTCACCCCTCCACTTT
V gene: TRBV5-1; J gene: TRBJ2-3; D gene: -; clone size: -; CDR3 protein: CASSFSSSTDTQYF; CDR3 DNA: TGCGCCAGCAGCTTTAGCAGTAGCACAGATACGCAGTATTTT
V gene: TRBV5-4; J gene: TRBJ2-1; D gene: TRBD2; clone size: -; CDR3 protein: CASSALAGGPLKKQFF; CDR3 DNA: TGTGCCAGCAGCGCACTAGCGGGGGGGCCCTTGAAAAAGCAGTTCTTC
V gene: TRBV20-1; J gene: TRBJ2-3; D gene: TRBD2; clone size: -; CDR3 protein: CSASSSGVTDTQYF; CDR3 DNA: TGCAGTGCTAGTTCTAGCGGGGTTACAGATACGCAGTATTTT
V gene: TRBV7-9; J gene: TRBJ2-1; D gene: TRBD1; clone size: -; CDR3 protein: CASSSPNSDRGPYNEQFF; CDR3 DNA: TGTGCCAGCAGCTCCCCGAACTCCGACAGGGGTCCCTACAATGAGCAGTTCTTC
V gene: TRBV11-2; J gene: TRBJ2-5; D gene: TRBD2; clone size: -; CDR3 protein: CASSGSGTNQETQYF; CDR3 DNA: TGTGCCAGCAGCGGTAGCGGGACAAACCAAGAGACCCAGTACTTC
V gene: TRBV7-2; J gene: TRBJ2-3; D gene: TRBD2; clone size: -; CDR3 protein: CASSLLGTSGGAPDTQYF; CDR3 DNA: TGTGCCAGCAGCTTATTAGGGACTAGCGGGGGGGCCCCCGATACGCAGTATTTT
V gene: TRBV19; J gene: TRBJ1-1; D gene: -; clone size: -; CDR3 protein: CASSHPGSYTEAFF; CDR3 DNA: TGTGCCAGTAGCCACCCCGGGTCCTACACTGAAGCTTTCTTT
V gene: TRBV12-2; J gene: TRBJ1-5; D gene: -; clone size: -; CDR3 protein: CASRHPGDQDRPQHF; CDR3 DNA: TGTGCAAGTCGTCATCCAGGGGATCAAGACCGGCCCCAGCATTTT
V gene: TRBV3-1/TRBV3-2; J gene: TRBJ2-3; D gene: -; clone size: few; CDR3 protein: CASSQGGGTDTQYF; CDR3 DNA: TGTGCCAGCAGCCAAGGGGGGGGCACAGATACGCAGTATTTT
V gene: TRBV11-2; J gene: TRBJ1-3; D gene: -; clone size: -; CDR3 protein: CASSLGAGPGNTIYF; CDR3 DNA: TGTGCCAGCAGCTTAGGCGCAGGGCCTGGAAACACCATATATTTT
V gene: TRBV5-1; J gene: TRBJ1-2; D gene: TRBD1; clone size: -; CDR3 protein: CASSLAGQGLGYTF; CDR3 DNA: TGCGCCAGCAGCTTGGCCGGACAGGGGCTGGGCTACACCTTC
V gene: TRBV6-5; J gene: TRBJ1-3; D gene: -; clone size: -; CDR3 protein: CASSFVSGYGNTIYF; CDR3 DNA: TGTGCCAGCAGTTTCGTTTCAGGCTATGGAAACACCATATATTTT
V gene: TRBV5-6; J gene: TRBJ2-3; D gene: -; clone size: -; CDR3 protein: CASSLVGGGTDTQYF; CDR3 DNA: TGTGCCAGCAGCTTGGTTGGCGGGGGCACAGATACGCAGTATTTT
V gene: TRBV4-2; J gene: TRBJ1-1; D gene: TRBD1; clone size: -; CDR3 protein: CASSKPGQAGTEAFF; CDR3 DNA: TGTGCCAGCAGCAAACCCGGACAGGCGGGCACTGAAGCTTTCTTT
V gene: TRBV5-6; J gene: TRBJ2-5; D gene: -; clone size: once; CDR3 protein: CASSPGLFPETQYF; CDR3 DNA: TGTGCCAGCAGCCCCGGACTGTTCCCAGAGACCCAGTACTTC
V gene: TRBV5-6; J gene: TRBJ2-7; D gene: -; clone size: -; CDR3 protein: CASTYRGHESPNEQYF; CDR3 DNA: TGTGCCAGCACCTATCGGGGACACGAGAGCCCCAACGAGCAGTACTTC
V gene: TRBV4-2; J gene: TRBJ2-3; D gene: -; clone size: few; CDR3 protein: CASSLDFDKQGTQYF; CDR3 DNA: TGTGCCAGCAGCCTTGACTTCGACAAACAGGGTACGCAGTATTTT
V gene: TRBV2; J gene: TRBJ1-5; D gene: TRBD1; clone size: once; CDR3 protein: CASVLGPGGKPQHF; CDR3 DNA: TGTGCCAGCGTGCTAGGGCCAGGGGGAAAGCCCCAGCATTTT
V gene: TRBV30; J gene: TRBJ1-2; D gene: TRBD1; clone size: once; CDR3 protein: CAWSAGTGWYGYTF; CDR3 DNA: TGTGCCTGGAGTGCTGGGACAGGGTGGTATGGCTACACCTTC
V gene: TRBV29-1; J gene: TRBJ1-3; D gene: -; clone size: -; CDR3 protein: CSADSSSGNTIYF; CDR3 DNA: TGCAGCGCCGACAGCTCCTCTGGAAACACCATATATTTT
V gene: TRBV2; J gene: TRBJ2-3; D gene: TRBD2; clone size: -; CDR3 protein: CASIGQRERTDTQYF; CDR3 DNA: TGTGCCAGCATCGGGCAGCGGGAGCGCACAGATACGCAGTATTTT
V gene: TRBV18; J gene: TRBJ1-5; D gene: -; clone size: -; CDR3 protein: CASSRGSQPQHF; CDR3 DNA: TGTGCCAGCTCACGAGGCAGTCAACCCCAGCATTTT
V gene: TRBV9; J gene: TRBJ2-7; D gene: TRBD1; clone size: -; CDR3 protein: CASSPGQGLQYF; CDR3 DNA: TGTGCCAGCAGCCCCGGACAGGGACTGCAGTACTTC
V gene: TRBV5-1; J gene: TRBJ2-2; D gene: TRBD1; clone size: -; CDR3 protein: CASSQRQGARYFGSGELFF; CDR3 DNA: TGCGCCAGCAGCCAGCGACAGGGGGCGAGGTACTTCGGGTCCGGGGAGCTGTTTTTT
V gene: TRBV18; J gene: TRBJ2-2; D gene: TRBD2; clone size: -; CDR3 protein: CASSPYNKLAGGKAGELFF; CDR3 DNA: TGTGCCAGCTCACCATATAACAAACTAGCGGGAGGAAAGGCCGGGGAGCTGTTTTTT
V gene: TRBV10-2; J gene: TRBJ2-3; D gene: -; clone size: -; CDR3 protein: CASSESGQTTQYF; CDR3 DNA: TGCGCCAGCAGTGAGTCGGGGCAGACTACGCAGTATTTT
V gene: TRBV28; J gene: TRBJ1-2; D gene: -; clone size: -; CDR3 protein: CASSSGLGGYTF; CDR3 DNA: TGTGCCAGCAGTTCCGGACTAGGTGGCTACACCTTC
V gene: TRBV28; J gene: TRBJ1-5; D gene: -; clone size: -; CDR3 protein: CASSLGGSNQPQHF; CDR3 DNA: TGTGCCAGCAGTTTAGGGGGCAGCAATCAGCCCCAGCATTTT
V gene: TRBV18; J gene: TRBJ1-1; D gene: -; clone size: -; CDR3 protein: CASSPSQWNTEAFF; CDR3 DNA: TGTGCCAGCTCACCATCCCAGTGGAACACTGAAGCTTTCTTT
V gene: TRBV7-5; J gene: TRBJ1-1; D gene: -; clone size: -; CDR3 protein: CARKFKPRQKMNTEAFF; CDR3 DNA: TGTGCCAGAAAGTTCAAGCCACGACAAAAAATGAACACTGAAGCTTTCTTT
V gene: TRBV6-5; J gene: TRBJ2-5; D gene: -; clone size: -; CDR3 protein: CASRSSIRQYF; CDR3 DNA: TGTGCCAGCAGATCATCTATACGCCAGTACTTC
V gene: TRBV6-5; J gene: TRBJ2-1; D gene: -; clone size: -; CDR3 protein: CASSYSTASYNEQFF; CDR3 DNA: TGTGCCAGCAGTTACTCGACTGCTTCCTACAATGAGCAGTTCTTC